These 21 T cell receptor beta chains originate from one sample sequenced in a study of OX40 agonist ivuxolimab in advanced cancers. Profiled with immunoSEQ multiplex PCR; TCRdb holds only in-frame clones, not every one. The repertoire has tens of thousands of clones, around 86% of them found once; the top ten carry 0.5% to 0.55%. The source was CD4+ or CD8+ T cells sorted from blood, collected in a trial of the OX40 agonist ivuxolimab. These receptors were taken from an adult with an advanced solid tumor such as melanoma, head and neck, liver or kidney cancer.

The V and J genes are TRBV30 and TRBJ2-6, with 12 bases aligning to TRBD2. The germline CDR1 and CDR2 sequences are GTSNPN and SVGIG (reference sequence). The CDR3 contains 16 residues. V gave up 4 bases and J gave up 1 base; unmatched junction bases: 2. DNA of the CDR3: TGTGCCTGGACCCTAGCGGGGGGGTCTGGGGCCAACGTCCTGACTTTC. Its protein is CAWTLAGGSGANVLTF.

CDR3: CASSPTSGLYNEQFF. CDR3 DNA: TGTGCCAGCAGCCCCACTAGCGGATTATACAATGAGCAGTTCTTC. The V and J genes are TRBV11-2 and TRBJ2-1, with TRBD2 identical over 8 bases. This CDR3 contains 15 residues. J was trimmed by 4 bases and V by 5 bases; bases with no gene match: 7. Germline-derived CDR1 and CDR2 are SGHAT and FQNNGV.

This clone was picked up a small number of times. This chain links TRBV4-3 with TRBJ1-2; D may be TRBD1 (6 bases). Per the germline V gene, CDR1 is LGHNA and CDR2 is YSLEER. V dropped 1 base and J dropped 4 bases, with 13 bases sitting between them. The CDR3 has 15 amino acids. The CDR3 reads CASSQGGAGSYGYTF. The CDR3 DNA sequence: TGCGCCAGCAGCCAAGGGGGGGCTGGAAGCTATGGCTACACCTTC.

This clone was seen only a few times. The chain is built from TRBV11-3 and TRBJ1-1; D possibly corresponds to TRBD1 (6 bases). The V gene's germline CDR1 is SGHNT and CDR2 YENEEA. The V end lost 0 bases, the J end lost 7 bases, and 15 bases lay between the germline ends. This CDR3 region has 15 residues. The CDR3, as DNA: TGTGCCAGCAGCTTAGATAGTCGGACAGATCGTGAAGCTTTCTTT. It translates to CASSLDSRTDREAFF.

This chain connects TRBV18 to TRBJ1-6; D remains ambiguous. CDR1 is KGHSH, CDR2 LQKENI, per germline. Trimming shortened V by 0 bases and J by 4 bases, and 7 bases separated the two germline ends. The CDR3 loop spans 15 amino acids. The CDR3 sequence is CASSPPQVYNSPLHF. The CDR3 DNA reads as TGTGCCAGCTCACCACCGCAGGTGTATAATTCACCCCTCCACTTT.

This clone was recorded a few times. V and J are TRBV18 and TRBJ1-2; 8 bases line up with TRBD1. J lost 0 bases, V lost 2 bases, and 5 bases had no gene match. CDR1 is KGHSH and CDR2 is LQKENI in the germline V gene. The CDR3 covers 16 residues. The CDR3 DNA reads as TGTGCCAGCTCACCAGGACAGGGACTGACTAACTATGGCTACACCTTC. Translated, it gives CASSPGQGLTNYGYTF.

The rearrangement joins TRBV5-5 to TRBJ2-7; 12 nucleotides match TRBD2. With 3 bases clipped from V and 1 base from J, the junction kept 2 bases outside the gene matches. CDR3 length: 15 amino acids. Per germline, CDR1 SGHKS and CDR2 YYEKEE (reference sequence). The DNA of the CDR3 is TGTGCCAGCAGCTCACTAGCGGGAGGATCCTACGAGCAGTACTTC. Translated: CASSSLAGGSYEQYF.

This clone was detected once. V usage is TRBV9 and J usage is TRBJ2-1, with 8 bases lining up with TRBD2. V lost 4 bases, J lost 5 bases, and 14 bases stayed unmatched. The germline CDR1 and CDR2 sequences are SGDLS and YYNGEE. This CDR3 region has 17 residues. This CDR3 is CASSSRGSLAGHNEQFF. CDR3 DNA sequence: TGTGCCAGCAGCTCGAGAGGGTCGTTAGCGGGGCACAATGAGCAGTTCTTC.

CDR3 in amino acids: CASSPYRTGELFF. As DNA, the CDR3 is TGCGCCAGCAGCCCGTACCGCACCGGGGAGCTGTTTTTT. The chain is built from TRBV4-3 and TRBJ2-2; D uncertain. Germline values: CDR1 LGHNA, CDR2 YSLEER. This CDR3 spans 13 amino acids. V dropped 4 bases and J dropped 4 bases, with 7 bases sitting between them.

The genes are TRBV28 and TRBJ1-2; D is possibly TRBD1 (5 bases). Germline assignment: CDR1 MDHEN and CDR2 SYDVKM. V was pared by 5 bases and J by 4 bases, with 11 bases between. The CDR3 contains 13 residues. The CDR3 protein is CASSPPGLYGYTF. For the CDR3, the DNA is TGTGCCAGCAGTCCGCCGGGGCTCTATGGCTACACCTTC.

The genes are TRBV4-3 and TRBJ1-5; no firm D call. Per the germline V gene, CDR1 is LGHNA and CDR2 is YSLEER. The CDR3 sequence is 12 residues long. The CDR3 spells CAGGRCNQPQHF. CDR3 nucleotides: TGCGCGGGTGGACGGTGCAATCAGCCCCAGCATTTT.

The chain recombines TRBV19 with TRBJ2-1; no clear D gene. Germline V CDR1 and CDR2: LNHDA, SQIVND (reference sequence). CDR3 length equals 14 residues. Trimming took off 1 base at V and 8 bases at J, with 12 bases between the two ends. The CDR3 sequence is CASSIASSSYEQFF. As DNA, the CDR3 is TGTGCCAGTAGTATAGCGTCCTCGAGTTATGAGCAGTTCTTC.

In regard to this clone: The same CDR3 also results from other DNA sequences found in this sample. CDR3 in amino acids: CASSRATNEKLFF. CDR3 nucleotides: TGTGCCAGCTCACGTGCAACTAATGAAAAACTGTTTTTT. The chain combines TRBV18 with TRBJ1-4; D unclear. Germline V gene data show CDR1 as KGHSH and CDR2 as LQKENI. This CDR3 has 13 amino acids. V lost 4 bases and J lost 0, with 3 bases in between.

This clone was counted a few times. V gene TRBV10-3 combines with J gene TRBJ2-1; D is undetermined. This CDR3 is 13 amino acids long. Germline V gives CDR1 ENHRY, CDR2 SYGVKD. V was trimmed by 0 bases and J by 7 bases, leaving 7 bases between them. The CDR3 sequence is CAISESIENEQFF. In DNA form, the CDR3 reads TGTGCCATCAGTGAGTCGATAGAAAATGAGCAGTTCTTC.

The rearrangement uses TRBV7-9 and TRBJ2-7; no firm D call. The germline gives CDR1 SEHNR, CDR2 FQNEAQ (reference sequence). Trimming took off 1 base at V and 4 bases at J, with 5 bases between the two ends. The length of the CDR3 is 12 residues. In DNA, the CDR3 is TGTGCCAGCAGCTTAGGAGAATACGAGCAGTACTTC. Encoded protein: CASSLGEYEQYF.

The chain combines TRBV6-1 with TRBJ1-2; 8 nucleotides agree with TRBD1. V lost 7 bases to trimming and J lost 3 bases; unmatched junction nucleotides: 10. The CDR3 loop spans 15 amino acids. Germline V gene lookup returns CDR1 MNHNS and CDR2 SASEGT. CDR3: CASTPQTGADYGYTF. The CDR3 coding sequence is TGTGCCAGCACTCCTCAGACAGGGGCCGACTATGGCTACACCTTC.

The chain joins TRBV9 to TRBJ1-3; D is possibly TRBD1 (5 bases). This CDR3 is built from 15 residues. V dropped 4 bases and J dropped 0 bases, with 11 bases sitting between them. Germline values: CDR1 SGDLS, CDR2 YYNGEE. CDR3 nucleotides: TGTGCCAGCAGCCTTCAAGACAGCTCTGGAAACACCATATATTTT. It specifies CASSLQDSSGNTIYF.

This chain joins TRBV4-1 and TRBJ2-7; D remains unclear. The CDR3 runs 13 residues. Germline-derived CDR1 and CDR2 are MGHRA and YSYEKL. Trimming stripped 0 bases from V and 6 bases from J, with 9 bases between. CDR3 loop: CASSQDVGSEQYF. In DNA form, the CDR3 reads TGCGCCAGCAGCCAAGATGTGGGCTCCGAGCAGTACTTC.

CDR3: CSVSAGEETQYF. CDR3 DNA: TGCAGCGTTTCGGCAGGGGAAGAGACCCAGTACTTC. J is TRBJ2-5 and V is TRBV29-1; weak D call: TRBD1 (6 bases). There are 12 residues in the CDR3. V shed 5 bases and J shed 3 bases, with 10 bases lying between them. Germline lookup yields CDR1 SQVTM and CDR2 ANQGSEA.

The rearrangement joins TRBV28 to TRBJ2-7, with a possible D match to TRBD2 (5 bases). The germline V gene encodes CDR1 MDHEN and CDR2 SYDVKM. This CDR3 has 12 amino acids. Trimming took 8 bases from V and 1 from J, leaving 9 bases between them. The CDR3 coding sequence is TGTGCCAGCCGAGGGCGATCCTACGAGCAGTACTTC. Residues: CASRGRSYEQYF.

V gene TRBV6-1 combines with J gene TRBJ2-3, with D unresolved. The ends were cut back, 3 bases at V and 4 bases at J, with 8 bases in the middle. Germline loops: CDR1 MNHNS, CDR2 SASEGT. The CDR3 length is 13 residues. CDR3 amino acids: CASSDPGPDTQYF. In DNA, the CDR3 is TGTGCCAGCAGTGACCCCGGCCCAGATACGCAGTATTTT.